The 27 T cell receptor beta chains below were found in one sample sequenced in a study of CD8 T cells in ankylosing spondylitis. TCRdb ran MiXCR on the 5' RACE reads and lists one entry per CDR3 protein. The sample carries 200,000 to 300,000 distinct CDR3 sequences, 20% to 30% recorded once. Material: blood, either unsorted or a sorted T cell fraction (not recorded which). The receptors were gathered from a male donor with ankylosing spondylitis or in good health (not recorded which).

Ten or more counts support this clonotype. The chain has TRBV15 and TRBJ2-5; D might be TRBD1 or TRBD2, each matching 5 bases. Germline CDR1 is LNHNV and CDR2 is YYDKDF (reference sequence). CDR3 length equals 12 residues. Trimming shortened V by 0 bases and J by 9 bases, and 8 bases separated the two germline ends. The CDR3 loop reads CATSRDRDAQYF. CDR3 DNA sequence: TGTGCCACCAGCAGAGACCGGGACGCCCAGTACTTC.

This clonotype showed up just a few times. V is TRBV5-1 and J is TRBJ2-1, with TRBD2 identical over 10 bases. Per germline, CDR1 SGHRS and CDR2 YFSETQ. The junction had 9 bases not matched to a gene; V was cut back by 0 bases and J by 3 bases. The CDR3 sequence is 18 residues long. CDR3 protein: CASSLAGLAGASYNEQFF. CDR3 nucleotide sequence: TGCGCCAGCAGCTTGGCCGGTCTAGCGGGGGCGAGCTACAATGAGCAGTTCTTC.

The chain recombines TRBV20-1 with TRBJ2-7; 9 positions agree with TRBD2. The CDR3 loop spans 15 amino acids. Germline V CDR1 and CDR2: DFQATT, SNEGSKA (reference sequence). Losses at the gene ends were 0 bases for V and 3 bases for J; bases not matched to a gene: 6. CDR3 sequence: CSARDGSSGVYEQYF. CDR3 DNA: TGCAGTGCTAGAGATGGGTCTAGCGGGGTCTACGAGCAGTACTTC.

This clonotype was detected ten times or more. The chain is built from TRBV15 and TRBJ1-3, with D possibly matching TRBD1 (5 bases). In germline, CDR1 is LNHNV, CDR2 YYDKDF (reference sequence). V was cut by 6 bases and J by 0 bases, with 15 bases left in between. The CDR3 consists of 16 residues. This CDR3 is CATSSGRPISGNTIYF. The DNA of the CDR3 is TGTGCCACCAGTTCGGGACGGCCGATCTCTGGAAACACCATATATTTT.

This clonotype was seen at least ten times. The CDR3 loop is CASTSGGYEQYF. The DNA for the CDR3 is TGTGCCAGCACCTCGGGGGGATACGAGCAGTACTTC. The chain couples TRBV7-8 to TRBJ2-7; 7 positions agree with TRBD2. This CDR3 spans 12 amino acids. J lost 4 bases, V lost 7 bases, and 4 bases had no gene match. In germline, CDR1 is SGHVS, CDR2 FQNEAQ.

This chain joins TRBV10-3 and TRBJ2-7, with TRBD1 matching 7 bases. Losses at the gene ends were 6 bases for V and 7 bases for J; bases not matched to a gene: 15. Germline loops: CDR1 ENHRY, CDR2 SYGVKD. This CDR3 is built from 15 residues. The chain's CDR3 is CAIRTLTGKLGEQYF. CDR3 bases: TGTGCCATCAGGACCTTGACAGGGAAGCTTGGGGAGCAGTACTTC.

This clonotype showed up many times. The CDR3 loop reads CSVETGSETQYF. The CDR3 DNA reads TGCAGCGTTGAGACAGGGTCGGAGACCCAGTACTTC. The gene calls are TRBV29-1 and TRBJ2-5, with 7 positions matching TRBD1. Germline CDR1 SQVTM, CDR2 ANQGSEA. Germline trimming cut 3 bases from V and 5 bases from J; bases unmatched to any gene: 3. This CDR3 contains 12 residues.

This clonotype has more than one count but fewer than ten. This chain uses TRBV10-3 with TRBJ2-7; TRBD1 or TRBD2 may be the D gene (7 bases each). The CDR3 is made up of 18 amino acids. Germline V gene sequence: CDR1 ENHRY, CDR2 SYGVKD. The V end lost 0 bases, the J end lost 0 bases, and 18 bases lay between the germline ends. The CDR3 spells CAISESKGGTVISYEQYF. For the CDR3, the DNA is TGTGCCATCAGTGAGTCGAAGGGGGGGACAGTCATCTCCTACGAGCAGTACTTC.

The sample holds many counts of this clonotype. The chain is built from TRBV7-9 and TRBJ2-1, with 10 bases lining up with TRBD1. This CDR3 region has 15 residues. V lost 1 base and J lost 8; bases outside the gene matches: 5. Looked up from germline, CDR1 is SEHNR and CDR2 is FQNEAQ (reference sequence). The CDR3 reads CASSLEVTGGDEQFF. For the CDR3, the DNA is TGTGCCAGCAGCTTAGAGGTGACAGGGGGCGATGAGCAGTTCTTC. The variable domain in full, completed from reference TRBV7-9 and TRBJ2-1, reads DTGVSQNPRHKITKRGQNVTFRCDPISEHNRLYWYRQTLGQGPEFLTYFQNEAQLEKSRLLSDRFSAERPKGSFSTLEIQRTEQGDSAMYLCASSLEVTGGDEQFFGPGTRLTVL.

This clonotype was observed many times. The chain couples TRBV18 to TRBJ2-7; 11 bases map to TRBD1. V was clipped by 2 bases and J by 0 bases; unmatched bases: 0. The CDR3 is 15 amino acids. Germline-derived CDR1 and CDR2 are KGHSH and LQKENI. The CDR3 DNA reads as TGTGCCAGCTCACCAGGGACAGGGGGCTCCTACGAGCAGTACTTC. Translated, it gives CASSPGTGGSYEQYF.

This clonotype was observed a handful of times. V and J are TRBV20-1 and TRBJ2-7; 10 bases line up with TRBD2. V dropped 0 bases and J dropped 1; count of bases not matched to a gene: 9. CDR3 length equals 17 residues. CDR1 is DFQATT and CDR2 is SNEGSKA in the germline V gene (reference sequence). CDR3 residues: CSARDAALAGESYEQYF. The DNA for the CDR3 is TGCAGTGCTAGAGATGCGGCCCTAGCGGGGGAGTCCTACGAGCAGTACTTC.

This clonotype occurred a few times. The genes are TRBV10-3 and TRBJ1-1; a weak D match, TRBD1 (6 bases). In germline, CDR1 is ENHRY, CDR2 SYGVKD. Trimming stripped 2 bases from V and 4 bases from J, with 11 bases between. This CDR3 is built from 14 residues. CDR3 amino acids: CAISEEGHATEAFF. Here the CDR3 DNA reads TGTGCCATCAGTGAGGAGGGACACGCCACTGAAGCTTTCTTT.

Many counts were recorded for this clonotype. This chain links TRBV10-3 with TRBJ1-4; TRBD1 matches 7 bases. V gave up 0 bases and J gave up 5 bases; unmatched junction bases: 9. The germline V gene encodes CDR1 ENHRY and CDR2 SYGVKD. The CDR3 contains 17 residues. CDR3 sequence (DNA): TGTGCCATCAGTGAGTCCAGGACAGGAGGATTGAATGAAAAACTGTTTTTT. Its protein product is CAISESRTGGLNEKLFF.

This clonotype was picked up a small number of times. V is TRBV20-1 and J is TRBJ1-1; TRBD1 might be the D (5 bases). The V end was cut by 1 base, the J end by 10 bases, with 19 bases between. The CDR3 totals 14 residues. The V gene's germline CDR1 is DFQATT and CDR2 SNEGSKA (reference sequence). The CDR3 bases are TGCAGTGCTAGAGGGGCGGCGGGGCCGGGTTCAGCTTTCTTT. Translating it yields CSARGAAGPGSAFF.

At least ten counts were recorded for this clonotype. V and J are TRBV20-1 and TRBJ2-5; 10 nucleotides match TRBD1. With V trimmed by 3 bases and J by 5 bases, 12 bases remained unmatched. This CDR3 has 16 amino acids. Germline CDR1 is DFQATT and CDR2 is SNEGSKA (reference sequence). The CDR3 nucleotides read TGCAGTGCTAGCAGGACAGGGGGAATTCACGTGGAGACCCAGTACTTC. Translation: CSASRTGGIHVETQYF.

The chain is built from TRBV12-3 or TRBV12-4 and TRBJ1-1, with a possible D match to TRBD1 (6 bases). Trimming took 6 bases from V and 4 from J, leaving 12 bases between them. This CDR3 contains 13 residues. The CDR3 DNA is TGTGCCAGCAGAGAACAGGGTTTCACTGAAGCTTTCTTT. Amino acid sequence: CASREQGFTEAFF.

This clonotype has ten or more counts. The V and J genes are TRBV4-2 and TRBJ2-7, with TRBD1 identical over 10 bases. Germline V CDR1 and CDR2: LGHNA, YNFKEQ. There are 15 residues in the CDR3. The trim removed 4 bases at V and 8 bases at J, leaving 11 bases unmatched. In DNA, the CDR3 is TGTGCCAGCAGCCCGACAGGACAGGGGGTAACGAAGCAGTACTTC. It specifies CASSPTGQGVTKQYF.

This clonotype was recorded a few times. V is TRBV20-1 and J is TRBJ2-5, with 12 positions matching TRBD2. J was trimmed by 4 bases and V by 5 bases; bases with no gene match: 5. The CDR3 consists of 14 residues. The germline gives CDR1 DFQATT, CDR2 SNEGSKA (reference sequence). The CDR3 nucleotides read TGCAGTGCTCCTAGCGGGGGGGTGGGAGAGACCCAGTACTTC. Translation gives CSAPSGGVGETQYF.

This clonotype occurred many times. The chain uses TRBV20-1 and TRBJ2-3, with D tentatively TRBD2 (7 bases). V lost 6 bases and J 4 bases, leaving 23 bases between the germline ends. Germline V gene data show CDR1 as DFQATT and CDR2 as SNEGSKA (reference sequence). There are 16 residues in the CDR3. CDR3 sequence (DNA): TGCAGTGCCTCCTATAGGCGGGGGCCCCGGGCAGATACGCAGTATTTT. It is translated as CSASYRRGPRADTQYF.

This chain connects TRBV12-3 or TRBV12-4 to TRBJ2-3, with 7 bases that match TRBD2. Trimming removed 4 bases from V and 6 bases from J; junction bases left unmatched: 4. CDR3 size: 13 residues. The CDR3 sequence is CASSSPGGDTQYF. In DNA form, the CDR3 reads TGTGCCAGCAGTTCCCCGGGAGGCGATACGCAGTATTTT.

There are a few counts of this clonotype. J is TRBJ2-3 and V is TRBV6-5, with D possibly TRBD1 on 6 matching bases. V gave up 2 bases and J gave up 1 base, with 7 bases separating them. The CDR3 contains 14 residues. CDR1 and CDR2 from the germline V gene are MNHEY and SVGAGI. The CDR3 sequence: CASSYRQGTDTQYF. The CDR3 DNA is TGTGCCAGCAGTTACCGACAGGGCACAGATACGCAGTATTTT.

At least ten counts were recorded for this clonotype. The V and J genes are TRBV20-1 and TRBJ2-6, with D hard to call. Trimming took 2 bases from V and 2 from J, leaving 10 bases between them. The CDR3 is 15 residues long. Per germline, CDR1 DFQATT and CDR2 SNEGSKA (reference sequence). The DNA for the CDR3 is TGCAGTGCTAGATTTGGAAGACCTGGGGCCAACGTCCTGACTTTC. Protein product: CSARFGRPGANVLTF.

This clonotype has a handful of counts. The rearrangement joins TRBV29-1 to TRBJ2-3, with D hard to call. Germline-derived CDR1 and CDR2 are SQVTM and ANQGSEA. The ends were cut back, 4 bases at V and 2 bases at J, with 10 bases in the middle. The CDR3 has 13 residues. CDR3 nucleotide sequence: TGCAGCGTTGGCCAGAGCCCCACAGATACGCAGTATTTT. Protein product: CSVGQSPTDTQYF.

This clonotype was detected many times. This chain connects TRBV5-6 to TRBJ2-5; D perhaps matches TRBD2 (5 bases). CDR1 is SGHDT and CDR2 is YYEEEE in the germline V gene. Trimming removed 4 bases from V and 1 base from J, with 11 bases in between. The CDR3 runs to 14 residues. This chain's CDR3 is CASSPWRRQETQYF. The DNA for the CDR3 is TGTGCCAGCAGCCCTTGGAGGCGCCAAGAGACCCAGTACTTC.

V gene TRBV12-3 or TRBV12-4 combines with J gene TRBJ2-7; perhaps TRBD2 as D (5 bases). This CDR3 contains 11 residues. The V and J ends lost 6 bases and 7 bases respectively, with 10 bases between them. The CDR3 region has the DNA TGTGCCAGCAGCCCCGGGGTGGAGCAGTACTTC. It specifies CASSPGVEQYF.

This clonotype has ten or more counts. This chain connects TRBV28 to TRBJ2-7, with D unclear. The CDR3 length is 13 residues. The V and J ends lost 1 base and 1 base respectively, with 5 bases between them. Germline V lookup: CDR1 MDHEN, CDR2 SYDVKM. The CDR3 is CASSLLSSYEQYF. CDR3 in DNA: TGTGCCAGCAGTTTATTGAGTTCCTACGAGCAGTACTTC.

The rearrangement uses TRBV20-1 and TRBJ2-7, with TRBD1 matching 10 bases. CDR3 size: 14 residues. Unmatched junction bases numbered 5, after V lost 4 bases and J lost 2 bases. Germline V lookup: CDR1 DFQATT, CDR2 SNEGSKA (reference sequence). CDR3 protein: CSAKGDRGPYEQYF. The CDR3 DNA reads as TGCAGTGCTAAGGGGGACAGGGGCCCCTACGAGCAGTACTTC.